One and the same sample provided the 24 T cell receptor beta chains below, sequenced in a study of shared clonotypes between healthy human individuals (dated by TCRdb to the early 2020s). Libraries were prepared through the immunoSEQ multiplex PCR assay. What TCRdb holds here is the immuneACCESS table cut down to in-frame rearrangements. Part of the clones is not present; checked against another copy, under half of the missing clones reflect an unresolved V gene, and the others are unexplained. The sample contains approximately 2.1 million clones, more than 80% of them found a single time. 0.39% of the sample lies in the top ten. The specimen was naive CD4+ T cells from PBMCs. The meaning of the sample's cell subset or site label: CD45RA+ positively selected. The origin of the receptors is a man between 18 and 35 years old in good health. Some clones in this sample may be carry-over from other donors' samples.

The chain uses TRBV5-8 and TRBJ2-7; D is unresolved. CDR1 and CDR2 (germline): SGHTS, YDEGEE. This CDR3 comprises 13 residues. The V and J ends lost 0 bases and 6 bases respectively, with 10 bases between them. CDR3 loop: CASSLDRRTEQYF. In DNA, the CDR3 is TGTGCCAGCAGCTTGGACCGAAGGACCGAGCAGTACTTC.

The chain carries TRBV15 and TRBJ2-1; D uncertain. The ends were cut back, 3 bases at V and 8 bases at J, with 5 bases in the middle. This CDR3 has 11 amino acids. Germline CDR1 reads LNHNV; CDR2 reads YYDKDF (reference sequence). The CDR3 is CATSSPHEQFF. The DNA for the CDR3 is TGTGCCACCAGCAGTCCCCATGAGCAGTTCTTC.

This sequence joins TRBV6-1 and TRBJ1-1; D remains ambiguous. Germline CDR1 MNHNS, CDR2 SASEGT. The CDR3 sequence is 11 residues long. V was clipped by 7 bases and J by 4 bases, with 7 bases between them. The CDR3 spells CASTTATEAFF. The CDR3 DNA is TGTGCCAGCACGACGGCCACTGAAGCTTTCTTT.

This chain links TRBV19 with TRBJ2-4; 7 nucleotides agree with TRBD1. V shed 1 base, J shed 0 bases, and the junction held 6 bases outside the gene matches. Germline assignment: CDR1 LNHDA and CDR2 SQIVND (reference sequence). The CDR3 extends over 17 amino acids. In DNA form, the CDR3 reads TGTGCCAGTAGTATAGGTACAGGGGTTCGAGCCAAAAACATTCAGTACTTC. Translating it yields CASSIGTGVRAKNIQYF.

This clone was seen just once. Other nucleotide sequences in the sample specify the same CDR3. CDR3 bases: TGCGCCAGCAGCTCGGACGGTAACACTGAAGCTTTCTTT. Translated: CASSSDGNTEAFF. The gene calls are TRBV5-1 and TRBJ1-1; D not certain. The germline V gene encodes CDR1 SGHRS and CDR2 YFSETQ. V was shortened by 3 bases and J by 2 bases, with 8 bases between the two germline ends. The CDR3 contains 13 residues.

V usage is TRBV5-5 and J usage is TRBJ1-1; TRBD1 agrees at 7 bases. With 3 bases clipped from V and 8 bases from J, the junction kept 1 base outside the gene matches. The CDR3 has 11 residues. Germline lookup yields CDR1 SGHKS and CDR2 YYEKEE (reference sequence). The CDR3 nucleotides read TGTGCCAGCAGCTCAGGGGGGGAAGCTTTCTTT. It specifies CASSSGGEAFF.

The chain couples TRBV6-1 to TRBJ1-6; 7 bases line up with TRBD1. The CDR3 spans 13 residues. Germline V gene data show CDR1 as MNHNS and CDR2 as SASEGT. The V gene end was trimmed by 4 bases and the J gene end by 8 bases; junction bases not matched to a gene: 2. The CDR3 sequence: CASSVQGDSPLHF. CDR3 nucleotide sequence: TGTGCCAGCAGTGTTCAGGGGGATTCACCCCTCCACTTT.

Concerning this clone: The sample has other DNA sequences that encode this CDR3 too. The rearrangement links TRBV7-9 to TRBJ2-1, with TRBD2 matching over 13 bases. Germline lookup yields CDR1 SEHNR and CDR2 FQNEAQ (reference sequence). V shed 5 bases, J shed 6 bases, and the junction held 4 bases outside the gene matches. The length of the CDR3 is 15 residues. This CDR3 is CASSPWTSGSNEQFF. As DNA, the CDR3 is TGTGCCAGCAGCCCCTGGACTAGCGGGAGCAATGAGCAGTTCTTC.

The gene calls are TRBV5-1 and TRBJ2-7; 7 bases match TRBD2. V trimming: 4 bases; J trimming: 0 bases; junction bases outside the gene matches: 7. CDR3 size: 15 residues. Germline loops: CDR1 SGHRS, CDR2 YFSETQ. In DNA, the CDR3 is TGCGCCAGCAGCCCCCTGGGGGGGTCCTCCTACGAGCAGTACTTC. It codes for CASSPLGGSSYEQYF.

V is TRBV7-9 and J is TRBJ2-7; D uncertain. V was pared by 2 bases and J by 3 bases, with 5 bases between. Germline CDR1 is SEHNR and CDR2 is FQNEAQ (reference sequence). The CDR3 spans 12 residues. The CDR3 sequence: CASSLSIYEQYF. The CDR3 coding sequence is TGTGCCAGCAGCTTATCCATCTACGAGCAGTACTTC.

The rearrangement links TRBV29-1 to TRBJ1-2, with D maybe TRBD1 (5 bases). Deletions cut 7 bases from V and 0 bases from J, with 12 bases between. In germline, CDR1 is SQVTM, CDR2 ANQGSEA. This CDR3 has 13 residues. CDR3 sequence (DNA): TGCAGCGCTACGACAGCAGCTAACTATGGCTACACCTTC. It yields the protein CSATTAANYGYTF.

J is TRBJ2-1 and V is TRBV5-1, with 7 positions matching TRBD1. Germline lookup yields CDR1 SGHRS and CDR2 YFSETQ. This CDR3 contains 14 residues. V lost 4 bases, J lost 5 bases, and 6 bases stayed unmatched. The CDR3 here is CASSVQGYHNEQFF. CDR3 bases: TGCGCCAGCAGCGTACAGGGGTACCACAATGAGCAGTTCTTC.

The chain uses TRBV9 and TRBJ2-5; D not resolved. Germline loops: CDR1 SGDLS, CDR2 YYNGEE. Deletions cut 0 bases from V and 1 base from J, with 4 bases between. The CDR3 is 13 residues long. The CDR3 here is CASSVEAQETQYF. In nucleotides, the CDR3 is TGTGCCAGCAGCGTAGAAGCCCAAGAGACCCAGTACTTC.

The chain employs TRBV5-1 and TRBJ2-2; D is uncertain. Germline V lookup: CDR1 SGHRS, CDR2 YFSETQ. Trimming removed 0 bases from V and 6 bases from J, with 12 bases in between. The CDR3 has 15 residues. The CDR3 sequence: CASSLEGLVSGELFF. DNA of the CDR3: TGCGCCAGCAGCTTGGAGGGTTTAGTGTCCGGGGAGCTGTTTTTT.

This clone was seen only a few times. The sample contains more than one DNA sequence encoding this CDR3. The CDR3 region is CAISGMNTEAFF. The CDR3 nucleotides read TGTGCCATATCCGGAATGAACACTGAAGCTTTCTTT. This chain uses TRBV10-3 with TRBJ1-1, with D hard to call. Germline V gives CDR1 ENHRY, CDR2 SYGVKD. The CDR3 is made up of 12 amino acids. V lost 9 bases to trimming and J lost 0 bases, with 8 bases between them.

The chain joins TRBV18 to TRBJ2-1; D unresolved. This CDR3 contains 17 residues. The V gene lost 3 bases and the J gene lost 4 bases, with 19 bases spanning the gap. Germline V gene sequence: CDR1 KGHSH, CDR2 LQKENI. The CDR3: CASSPPLGQILYNEQFF. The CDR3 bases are TGTGCCAGCTCACCTCCCCTTGGCCAAATATTATACAATGAGCAGTTCTTC.

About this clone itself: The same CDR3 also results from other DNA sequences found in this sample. For the CDR3, the DNA is TGTGCCAGCAGAGGGGCCGGGGAGCTGTTTTTT. Residues: CASRGAGELFF. This rearrangement joins TRBV6-1 to TRBJ2-2; a possible D gene is TRBD1 (5 bases). The germline gives CDR1 MNHNS, CDR2 SASEGT. This CDR3 is built from 11 residues. Deletions cut 6 bases from V and 6 bases from J, with 5 bases between.

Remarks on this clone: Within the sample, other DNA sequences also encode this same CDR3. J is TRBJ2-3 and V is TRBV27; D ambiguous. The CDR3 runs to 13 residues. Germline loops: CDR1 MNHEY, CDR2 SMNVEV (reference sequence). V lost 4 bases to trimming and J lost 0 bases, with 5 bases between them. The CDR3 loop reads CASSSASTDTQYF. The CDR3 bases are TGTGCCAGCAGTTCCGCTAGCACAGATACGCAGTATTTT.

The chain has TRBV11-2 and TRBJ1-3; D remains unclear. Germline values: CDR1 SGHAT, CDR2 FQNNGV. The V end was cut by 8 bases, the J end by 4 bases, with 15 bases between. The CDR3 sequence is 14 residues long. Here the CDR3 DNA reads TGTGCCAGCGCAATTAATCCAGGAGGAAACACCATATATTTT. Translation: CASAINPGGNTIYF. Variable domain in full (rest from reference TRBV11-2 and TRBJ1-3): EAGVAQSPRYKIIEKRQSVAFWCNPISGHATLYWYQQILGQGPKLLIQFQNNGVVDDSQLPKDRFSAERLKGVDSTLKIQPAKLEDSAVYLCASAINPGGNTIYFGEGSWLTVV.

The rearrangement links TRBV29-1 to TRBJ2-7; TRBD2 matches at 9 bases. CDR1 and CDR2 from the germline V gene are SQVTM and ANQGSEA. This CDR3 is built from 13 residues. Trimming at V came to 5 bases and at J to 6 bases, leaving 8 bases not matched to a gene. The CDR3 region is CSVLGLAMGEQYF. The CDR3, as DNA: TGCAGCGTTCTGGGACTAGCCATGGGCGAGCAGTACTTC.

The CDR3 DNA reads TGTGCCAGCAGCCTTTCCCGGGAGACAGGGATATCCTACGAGCAGTACTTC. Translated, it gives CASSLSRETGISYEQYF. The rearrangement joins TRBV5-4 to TRBJ2-7, with D possibly being TRBD1 (7 bases). The CDR3 has 17 amino acids. In germline, CDR1 is SGHNT, CDR2 YYREEE (reference sequence). With 4 bases removed from V and 1 base from J, the gap between germline ends came to 21 bases.

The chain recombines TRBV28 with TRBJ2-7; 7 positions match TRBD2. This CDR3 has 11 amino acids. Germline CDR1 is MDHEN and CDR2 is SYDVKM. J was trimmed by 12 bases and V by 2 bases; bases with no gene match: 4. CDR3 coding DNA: TGTGCCAGCAGTTTACAAGCGGGAATGTACTTC. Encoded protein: CASSLQAGMYF.

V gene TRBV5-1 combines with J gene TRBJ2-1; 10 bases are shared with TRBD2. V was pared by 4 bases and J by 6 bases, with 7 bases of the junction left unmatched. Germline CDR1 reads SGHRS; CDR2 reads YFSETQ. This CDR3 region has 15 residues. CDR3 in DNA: TGCGCCAGCAGCCGCCTAGCGGGAGTTGTCAATGAGCAGTTCTTC. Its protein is CASSRLAGVVNEQFF.

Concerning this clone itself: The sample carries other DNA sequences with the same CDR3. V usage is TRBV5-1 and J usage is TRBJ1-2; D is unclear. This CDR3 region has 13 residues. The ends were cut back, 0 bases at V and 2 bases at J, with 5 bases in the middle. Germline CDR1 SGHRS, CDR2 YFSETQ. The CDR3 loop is CASSLAGNYGYTF. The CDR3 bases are TGCGCCAGCAGCTTGGCCGGGAACTATGGCTACACCTTC.